The clone carrying this T cell receptor (beta chain) was counted a few times. Patients were excluded for uncontrolled infection, other autoimmune disease, pregnancy or lactation. Diagnoses rested on clinical symptoms, serum thyroxine and TRAb, thyroid ultrasound and orbital computed tomography. Researchers amplified the TCR beta CDR3 regions from RNA transcripts. HTBI primers were the set used in a first-round RT-PCR of the TCR CDR3. In TCRdb, the multiplex PCR reads were re-called with MiXCR into one record per CDR3 protein. The sample holds 700,000 to 950,000 distinct CDR3 sequences, approximately 36% seen once. Germline V gives CDR1 SGHRS, CDR2 YFSETQ. This CDR3 spans 16 amino acids. The V gene end was trimmed by 0 bases and the J gene end by 6 bases; junction bases not matched to a gene: 11. This sample was included in a study of T cells in Graves' hyperthyroidism and ophthalmopathy.

Input material: blood. This TCR derives from a woman aged 40 to 55 with Graves' hyperthyroidism. The V gene is TRBV5-1, the J gene TRBJ1-1; TRBD1 agrees at 7 bases. CDR3 nucleotides: TGCGCCAGCAGCTTGGGCTCCACCTCAACAGGGGCTGAAGCTTTCTTT. Encoded protein: CASSLGSTSTGAEAFF.